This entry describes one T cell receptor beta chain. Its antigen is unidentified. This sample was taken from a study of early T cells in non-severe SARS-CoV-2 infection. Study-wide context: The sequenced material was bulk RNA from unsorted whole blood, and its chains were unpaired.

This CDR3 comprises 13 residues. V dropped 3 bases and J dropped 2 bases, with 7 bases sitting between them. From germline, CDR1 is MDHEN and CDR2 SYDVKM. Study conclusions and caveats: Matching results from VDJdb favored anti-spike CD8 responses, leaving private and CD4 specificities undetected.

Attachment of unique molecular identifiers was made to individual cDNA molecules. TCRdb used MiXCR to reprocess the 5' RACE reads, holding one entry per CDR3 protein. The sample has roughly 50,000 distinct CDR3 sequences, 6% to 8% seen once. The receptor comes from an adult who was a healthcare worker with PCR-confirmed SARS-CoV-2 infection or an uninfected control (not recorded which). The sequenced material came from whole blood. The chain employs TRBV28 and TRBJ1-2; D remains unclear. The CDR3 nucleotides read TGTGCCAGCAGTTTTAACGGAAACTATGGCTACACCTTC. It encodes CASSFNGNYGYTF.